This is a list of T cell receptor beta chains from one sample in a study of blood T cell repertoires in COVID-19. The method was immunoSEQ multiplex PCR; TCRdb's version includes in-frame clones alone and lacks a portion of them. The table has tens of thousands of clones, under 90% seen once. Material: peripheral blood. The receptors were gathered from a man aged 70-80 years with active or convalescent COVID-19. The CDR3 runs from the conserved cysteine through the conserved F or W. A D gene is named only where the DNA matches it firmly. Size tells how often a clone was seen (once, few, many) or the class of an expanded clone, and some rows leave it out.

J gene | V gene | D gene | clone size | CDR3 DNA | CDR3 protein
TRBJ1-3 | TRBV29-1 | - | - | TGCAGCGTTGAGAAGCGGTCAGCAATCGGAAACACCATATATTTT | CSVEKRSAIGNTIYF
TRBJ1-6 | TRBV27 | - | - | TGTGCCAGCAGTCCCGGAGACAGGTCTCATAATTCACCCCTCCACTTT | CASSPGDRSHNSPLHF
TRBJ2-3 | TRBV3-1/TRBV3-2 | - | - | TGTGCCAGCAGCCCCTGGGGGGCAGATACGCAGTATTTT | CASSPWGADTQYF
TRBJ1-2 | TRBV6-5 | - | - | TGTGCCAGCAGTTACTCGAGGGTGAATTGGGGCTACACCTTC | CASSYSRVNWGYTF
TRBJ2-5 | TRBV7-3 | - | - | TGTGCCAGCAGCGGCCAGGGGGGTGGAGAGACCCAGTACTTC | CASSGQGGGETQYF
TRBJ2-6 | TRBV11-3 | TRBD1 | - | TGTGCCAGCAGCCCTGGACAGGGCGCCCCTGGGGCCAACGTCCTGACTTTC | CASSPGQGAPGANVLTF
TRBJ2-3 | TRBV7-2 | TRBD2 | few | TGTGCCAGCAGCTCCGGACTAGCGGGGACAGATACGCAGTATTTT | CASSSGLAGTDTQYF
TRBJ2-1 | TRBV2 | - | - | TGTGCCAGCTCTAATGAGCAGTTCTTC | CASSNEQFF
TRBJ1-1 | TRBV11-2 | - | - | TGTGCCAGCAGCACACCGTTTACCATGAACACTGAAGCTTTCTTT | CASSTPFTMNTEAFF
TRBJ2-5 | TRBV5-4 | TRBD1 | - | TGTGCCAGCAGCTTAAGATCCGGGACAGGGGTCCAAGAGACCCAGTACTTC | CASSLRSGTGVQETQYF
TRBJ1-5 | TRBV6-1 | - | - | TGTGCCAGCAGTGAACTGGCAGTATTATCCAATCAGCCCCAGCATTTT | CASSELAVLSNQPQHF
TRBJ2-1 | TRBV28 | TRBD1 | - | TGTGCCAGCAGTTTTGACAGGGGAGCATACAATGAGCAGTTCTTC | CASSFDRGAYNEQFF
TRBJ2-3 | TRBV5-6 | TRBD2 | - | TGTGCCAGCAGCTTGGCCCGTCTAGCGGGGACCACAGATACGCAGTATTTT | CASSLARLAGTTDTQYF
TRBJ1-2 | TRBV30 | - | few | TGTGCCTGGAATAAGGAGATGGGCTATGGCTACACCTTC | CAWNKEMGYGYTF
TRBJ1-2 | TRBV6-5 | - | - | TGTGCCAGCAATCGGCAGGGCGGACCGATGGGCTACACCTTC | CASNRQGGPMGYTF
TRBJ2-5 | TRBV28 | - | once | TGTGCCAGCAGTTTGTCCCGGCGGCAAGAGACCCAGTACTTC | CASSLSRRQETQYF
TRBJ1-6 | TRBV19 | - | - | TGTGCCAGTAGTAGATGGGACGGAGGAGGGATGAGGTCACCCCTCCACTTT | CASSRWDGGGMRSPLHF
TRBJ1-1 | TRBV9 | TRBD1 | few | TGTGCCAGCAGCGTCGGGACAGGGGCGAACACTGAAGCTTTCTTT | CASSVGTGANTEAFF
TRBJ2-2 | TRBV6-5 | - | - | TGTGCCAGCAGTTACTCGAGCGGGTACACCGGGGAGCTGTTTTTT | CASSYSSGYTGELFF
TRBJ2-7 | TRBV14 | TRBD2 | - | TGTGCCAGCAGCCATGGGACTATTCCCTACGAGCAGTACTTC | CASSHGTIPYEQYF
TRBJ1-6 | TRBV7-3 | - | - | TGTGCCAGCAGCTTAAGACGGAGCTCCTATAATTCACCCCTCCACTTT | CASSLRRSSYNSPLHF
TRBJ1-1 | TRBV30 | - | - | TGTGCCTGGAGTCGAGGATTTAACACTGAAGCTTTCTTT | CAWSRGFNTEAFF
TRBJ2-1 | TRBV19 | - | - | TGTGCCAGTAGTTTGGAGCGGTACAATGAGCAGTTCTTC | CASSLERYNEQFF
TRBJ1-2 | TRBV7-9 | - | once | TGTGCCAGCAGTCCAGCTAACTATGGCTACACCTTC | CASSPANYGYTF
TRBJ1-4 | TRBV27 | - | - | TGTGCCAGCAGTACTAACAGGGACACTAATGAAAAACTGTTTTTT | CASSTNRDTNEKLFF